A selection of T cell receptor beta chains follows, all from one sample in a study of glioma-infiltrating T cells. TCRdb itself ran the multiplex PCR reads through MiXCR, one entry per CDR3 protein. The table shows over 100,000 distinct CDR3 sequences, with under 30% occurring only once. Sequenced input: glioma tissue, nonneoplastic brain tissue, or PBMCs (not recorded which). The source of these receptors is a human donor with low-grade glioma or glioblastoma, undergoing nonglioma brain surgery, or in good health (not recorded which). Both conserved end residues are part of each CDR3. D genes are given only for firm matches. The size field is filled for only some rows; it gives once, few, many or a size class.

>TRBJ1-1|-|TRBV4-1|-
CASSPSELLREAFF
TGCGCCAGCAGCCCCTCCGAACTGCTAAGAGAAGCTTTCTTT
>TRBJ1-2|-|TRBV6-6|many
CASSYPRGDLYGYTF
TGTGCCAGCAGTTACCCCCGGGGGGATCTTTATGGCTACACCTTC
>TRBJ2-3|-|TRBV4-3|many
CASSQRPVTDTQYF
TGCGCCAGCAGCCAGCGGCCAGTTACAGATACGCAGTATTTT
>TRBJ2-1|TRBD2|TRBV7-3|few
CASSPAGTSGGAEQFF
TGTGCCAGCAGCCCAGCCGGGACTAGCGGGGGGGCTGAGCAGTTCTTC
>TRBJ1-2|-|TRBV29-1|many
CSVNRLGGYGYTF
TGCAGCGTCAACCGACTGGGGGGGTATGGCTACACCTTC
>TRBJ1-2|-|TRBV7-2|many
CASSPRVQGGYTF
TGTGCCAGCAGCCCTAGAGTACAGGGAGGCTACACCTTC
>TRBJ1-2|-|TRBV5-1|-
CASSFGGRVLGYTF
TGCGCCAGCAGCTTCGGGGGCAGGGTTCTTGGCTACACCTTC
>TRBJ2-3|-|TRBV20-1|many
CSARGSTDTQYF
TGCAGTGCTAGAGGGAGCACAGATACGCAGTATTTT
>TRBJ1-5|-|TRBV19|many
CASEDRPNQPQHF
TGTGCCAGCGAGGACAGACCCAATCAGCCCCAGCATTTT
>TRBJ1-5|-|TRBV7-2|many
CASSLAGTSNQPQHF
TGTGCCAGCAGCTTAGCCGGGACAAGCAATCAGCCCCAGCATTTT
>TRBJ2-3|TRBD2|TRBV14|many
CASSHQPPWAGESGDTQYF
TGTGCCAGCAGCCACCAACCGCCGTGGGCGGGAGAGTCTGGGGATACGCAGTATTTT
>TRBJ2-1|-|TRBV4-3|-
CASSQDGEGYNEQFF
TGCGCCAGCAGCCAAGATGGCGAGGGGTACAATGAGCAGTTCTTC
>TRBJ1-1|-|TRBV15|many
CATSRKGKDTEAFF
TGTGCCACCAGCAGAAAAGGCAAGGACACTGAAGCTTTCTTT
>TRBJ2-6|-|TRBV5-6|-
CASSLWAAPNGANVLTF
TGTGCCAGCAGCTTGTGGGCAGCCCCTAATGGGGCCAACGTCCTGACTTTC
>TRBJ2-7|TRBD2|TRBV28|many
CASSLASGPYYEQYF
TGTGCCAGCAGTTTAGCTAGCGGGCCTTACTACGAGCAGTACTTC
>TRBJ2-7|-|TRBV7-2|many
CASSLRDGYEQYF
TGTGCCAGCAGCTTACGGGACGGCTACGAGCAGTACTTC
>TRBJ2-7|-|TRBV11-2|few
CASSLDSWTREQYF
TGTGCCAGCAGCTTAGACTCATGGACGAGAGAGCAGTACTTC
>TRBJ2-1|-|TRBV11-2|-
CASSLDAGSSYNEQFF
TGTGCCAGCAGCTTAGACGCAGGGAGCTCCTACAATGAGCAGTTCTTC
>TRBJ2-5|TRBD2|TRBV10-3|many
CAISVGGGGEETQYF
TGTGCCATCAGTGTTGGTGGCGGGGGAGAAGAGACCCAGTACTTC
>TRBJ1-1|TRBD1|TRBV6-2/TRBV6-3|many
CASTFPGGTEAFF
TGTGCCAGCACCTTCCCAGGGGGGACTGAAGCTTTCTTT
>TRBJ2-1|-|TRBV5-4|many
CASSLAARWVEQFF
TGTGCCAGCAGCTTGGCAGCTAGATGGGTTGAGCAGTTCTTC
>TRBJ2-3|-|TRBV28|many
CASSPMAASTDTQYF
TGTGCCAGCAGTCCAATGGCGGCTAGCACAGATACGCAGTATTTT
>TRBJ1-2|-|TRBV5-6|-
CASSLDGPYGYTF
TGTGCCAGCAGCTTGGACGGACCCTATGGCTACACCTTC
>TRBJ2-3|TRBD2|TRBV30|-
CAWSVGRTSGGTDTQYF
TGTGCCTGGAGTGTCGGACGGACTAGCGGGGGAACAGATACGCAGTATTTT
>TRBJ2-7|-|TRBV6-1|many
CASRGRQGGTSEQYF
TGTGCCAGCAGGGGGCGACAGGGAGGGACATCCGAGCAGTACTTC
>TRBJ2-1|-|TRBV6-2/TRBV6-3|many
CASSYLFPSYNEQFF
TGTGCCAGCAGTTACTTGTTTCCCTCCTACAATGAGCAGTTCTTC
>TRBJ1-6|-|TRBV19|many
CASSIRSSYNSPLHF
TGTGCCAGTAGTATCCGGAGCTCCTATAATTCACCCCTCCACTTT
>TRBJ2-1|TRBD2|TRBV7-2|many
CASSSAPSGSSYNEQFF
TGTGCCAGCAGCTCGGCCCCCAGCGGGAGCTCCTACAATGAGCAGTTCTTC
>TRBJ1-2|-|TRBV12-3/TRBV12-4|-
CASSLDTGWADGYTF
TGTGCCAGCAGTTTAGATACCGGTTGGGCGGATGGCTACACCTTC
>TRBJ1-5|-|TRBV6-6|-
CASSLGGYPQHF
TGTGCCAGCAGTTTGGGCGGCTATCCCCAGCATTTT
>TRBJ2-1|-|TRBV20-1|-
CSAWDTYNEQFF
TGCAGTGCTTGGGACACCTACAATGAGCAGTTCTTC
>TRBJ2-3|-|TRBV20-1|many
CSARGGPGVTDTQYF
TGCAGTGCTAGAGGGGGACCCGGGGTCACAGATACGCAGTATTTT
>TRBJ2-3|-|TRBV10-1|many
CASSADSTDTQYF
TGCGCCAGCAGTGCAGACTCCACAGATACGCAGTATTTT
>TRBJ1-6|-|TRBV4-2|many
CASSTGRMGNSPLHF
TGTGCCAGCAGCACAGGGAGAATGGGAAATTCACCCCTCCACTTT
>TRBJ2-3|-|TRBV28|-
CASSRVGSTDTQYF
TGTGCCAGCAGCCGAGTAGGGAGCACAGATACGCAGTATTTT
>TRBJ1-1|TRBD1|TRBV14|many
CASSPPQGVVGTEAFF
TGTGCCAGCAGCCCTCCCCAGGGGGTAGTGGGCACTGAAGCTTTCTTT
>TRBJ2-5|-|TRBV18|-
CASSPPTAPLQETQYF
TGTGCCAGCTCACCACCCACAGCTCCCCTCCAAGAGACCCAGTACTTC
>TRBJ2-7|-|TRBV7-2|-
CVSSSTSYEQYF
TGTGTAAGCAGCTCGACCTCCTACGAGCAGTACTTC
>TRBJ1-6|-|TRBV6-4|many
CASSDRSRGANSPLHF
TGTGCCAGCAGTGATCGTTCCCGAGGGGCTAATTCACCCCTCCACTTT
>TRBJ1-1|TRBD1|TRBV10-2|few
CASGIGDRGNTEAFF
TGCGCCAGCGGGATCGGGGACAGGGGGAACACTGAAGCTTTCTTT
>TRBJ1-1|TRBD1|TRBV6-1|-
CASSWTGGYTEAFF
TGTGCCAGCAGCTGGACAGGGGGATACACTGAAGCTTTCTTT
>TRBJ1-2|TRBD1|TRBV9|few
CASSVVGQGTYGYTF
TGTGCCAGCAGCGTAGTGGGACAGGGAACTTATGGCTACACCTTC
>TRBJ2-5|TRBD2|TRBV2|many
CASTLMGGTKTQYF
TGTGCCAGCACCCTAATGGGGGGGACGAAGACCCAGTACTTC
>TRBJ2-5|-|TRBV7-9|many
CASSLPTAYQETQYF
TGTGCCAGCAGCCTCCCGACAGCCTACCAAGAGACCCAGTACTTC
>TRBJ2-7|-|TRBV20-1|-
CSAPDNVYEQYF
TGCAGTGCTCCGGACAATGTGTACGAGCAGTACTTC